One and the same sample provided the 2 T cell receptor beta chains below, sequenced in a study of breast tumors, draining lymph nodes, adjacent tissues. The lymph nodes were axillary draining lymph nodes from breast cancer patients. MiXCR, run by TCRdb on the multiplex PCR reads, gives a single entry per CDR3 protein. The sample carries some 170,000 distinct CDR3 sequences, about 33% recorded once. The sequenced sample was axillary lymph node tissue. Receptors were obtained from a female donor with breast cancer. Some clones in this sample may be carry-over from other donors' samples.

This clonotype was counted at least ten times. V is TRBV6-2 or TRBV6-3 and J is TRBJ2-2, with a weak D call TRBD1 (5 bases). V dropped 0 bases and J dropped 7 bases, with 12 bases sitting between them. Germline loops: CDR1 MNHEY, CDR2 SVGEGT. This CDR3 is 15 amino acids long. CDR3 sequence (DNA): TGTGCCAGCAGTTACTCGGCCAGGGTTGGCGGGGAGCTGTTTTTT. This codes for CASSYSARVGGELFF.

The sample holds many counts of this clonotype. It may be a read error: a sequence one base away is much more abundant. The chain links TRBV14 to TRBJ1-6; perhaps TRBD1 as D (5 bases). The CDR3 is made up of 18 amino acids. V was trimmed by 1 base and J by 9 bases, leaving 22 bases between them. CDR1 and CDR2 (germline): SGHDN, FVKESK. The CDR3 protein is CASSQVRVAGKGTSPLHF. The DNA for the CDR3 is TGTGCCAGCAGCCAAGTAAGGGTCGCAGGGAAAGGTACTTCACCCCTCCACTTT. Full variable domain (missing parts from reference TRBV14 and TRBJ1-6): EAGVTQFPSHSVIEKGQTVTLRCDPISGHDNLYWYRRVMGKEIKFLLHFVKESKQDESGMPNNRFLAERTGGTYSTLKVQPAELEDSGVYFCASSQVRVAGKGTSPLHFGNGTRLTVT.